The TCR beta chain described here comes from a study of naive and memory T cell subsets. General study results and limits: Possibly reflecting memory cells re-expressing CD45RA, a few larger clonotypes occurred in naive repertoires, especially CD8. In CD4 and CD8 cells, diversity dropped from naive through EMRA. Clonotypes here are unpaired alpha or beta chain sequences.

CD4+ T cell IFNgamma after overnight CMV lysate exposure gave donor CMV status. Germline V gene lookup returns CDR1 GTSNPN and CDR2 SVGIG (reference sequence). V lost 3 bases and J 5 bases, leaving 16 bases between the germline ends. CDR3 length: 14 residues. This clonotype was seen more than once but under ten times. No antigen is known for it. The beta constant-region primer was an equimolar mix of two oligonucleotides covering TRBC1 and TRBC2. Ligated cDNA was amplified by four rounds of PCR with nested alpha and beta constant-region primers and SP2. Each CDR3 protein is one row after TCRdb ran MiXCR on the UMI-ligation and nested PCR reads. The sample consists of 120,000 to 150,000 distinct CDR3 sequences, approximately 20% of them appearing once.

V gene TRBV30 combines with J gene TRBJ1-1; TRBD1 might be the D (6 bases). This TCR was recovered from a human donor in good health. Sequenced input: naive CD8+ T cells from blood. The CDR3 region is CAWRIKYRVTEAFF. The DNA for the CDR3 is TGTGCCTGGAGGATAAAATACAGGGTGACTGAAGCTTTCTTT.